The clone carrying this T cell receptor (beta chain) was seen repeatedly, ten times or more. Antigen unknown. The beta constant-region primer was an equimolar mix of two oligonucleotides covering TRBC1 and TRBC2. The ligated cDNA underwent four PCR rounds using SP2 and nested alpha and beta constant-region primers. MiXCR, run by TCRdb on the UMI-ligation and nested PCR reads, gives a single entry per CDR3 protein. The sample contains 80,000 to 95,000 distinct CDR3 sequences, about 10% of which appear only once. This specimen belongs to a study of naive and memory T cell subsets. Whole-study results and caveats: Especially in CD8 cells, naive repertoires contained a few larger clonotypes, possibly CD45RA-re-expressing memory cells. In naive cells, over 85% of TCR sequences were seen only once.

CDR3 length: 17 residues. Germline-derived CDR1 and CDR2 are MNHEY and SVGEGT. V was clipped by 0 bases and J by 3 bases, with 15 bases between them. Material: naive CD8+ T cells from blood. The chain carries TRBV6-2 or TRBV6-3 and TRBJ1-5; D unresolved. This clonotype was obtained from a human donor in good health. As DNA, the CDR3 is TGTGCCAGCAGTTACTCAAACTTTGCGGATTCCAATCAGCCCCAGCATTTT. Amino acid sequence: CASSYSNFADSNQPQHF.